The 8 T cell receptor beta chains presented below share a single source sample, sequenced in a study of blood T cell repertoires in COVID-19. Repertoires were generated with immunoSEQ multiplex PCR, while TCRdb's copy carries only in-frame clones and drops some. The sample yields 80,000 to 100,000 clones, about 89% seen once. What was sequenced was peripheral blood. These TCRs come from a human donor with active COVID-19. The donor label of this sample is uncertain.

The chain recombines TRBV6-5 with TRBJ1-4; D possibly corresponds to TRBD1 (5 bases). This CDR3 comprises 15 residues. V was cut by 2 bases and J by 0 bases, with 7 bases left in between. CDR1 is MNHEY and CDR2 is SVGAGI in the germline V gene. CDR3 DNA sequence: TGTGCCAGCAGTTACCAAGGGGCAACTAATGAAAAACTGTTTTTT. This encodes CASSYQGATNEKLFF.

The chain is built from TRBV9 and TRBJ1-4; 9 positions match TRBD1. V shed 0 bases, J shed 4 bases, and the junction held 1 base outside the gene matches. The germline V gene encodes CDR1 SGDLS and CDR2 YYNGEE. The CDR3 contains 15 residues. Here the CDR3 reads CASSVDRGLNEKLFF. CDR3 nucleotides: TGTGCCAGCAGCGTAGACAGGGGGCTTAATGAAAAACTGTTTTTT.

In nucleotides, the CDR3 is TGTGCCAGCAGTGAAGTAGTAGAGCAGTACTTC. Protein product: CASSEVVEQYF. V gene TRBV2 combines with J gene TRBJ2-7, with D uncertain. CDR3 length equals 11 residues. Germline CDR1 is SNHLY and CDR2 is FYNNEI. Trimming stripped 1 base from V and 7 bases from J, with 5 bases between.

The chain carries TRBV5-6 and TRBJ2-1; TRBD2 agrees at 9 bases. V lost 4 bases to trimming and J lost 10 bases; unmatched junction nucleotides: 15. Germline assignment: CDR1 SGHDT and CDR2 YYEEEE. CDR3 length: 16 amino acids. The CDR3 sequence: CASSLRAGGLGAEQFF. DNA for the CDR3: TGTGCCAGCAGCCTGCGAGCGGGGGGACTGGGGGCGGAGCAGTTCTTC.

The chain carries TRBV5-1 and TRBJ1-1, with D unclear. V gave up 1 base and J gave up 2 bases, with 6 bases separating them. CDR1 is SGHRS and CDR2 is YFSETQ in the germline V gene. This CDR3 is 13 amino acids long. The CDR3 spells CASSLIPNTEAFF. The DNA for the CDR3 is TGCGCCAGCAGCTTGATCCCAAACACTGAAGCTTTCTTT.

The chain uses TRBV3-1 (or the pseudogene TRBV3-2) and TRBJ2-5; 8 positions match TRBD2. The CDR3 totals 16 residues. Trimming at V came to 0 bases and at J to 1 base, leaving 4 bases not matched to a gene. CDR1 and CDR2 (germline): LGHDT, YNNKEL (reference sequence). CDR3 residues: CASSQDHRGGQETQYF. The CDR3 DNA reads as TGTGCCAGCAGCCAAGATCATCGGGGGGGCCAAGAGACCCAGTACTTC.

The rearrangement uses TRBV28 and TRBJ1-1, with D unclear. Germline values: CDR1 MDHEN, CDR2 SYDVKM. The CDR3 extends over 14 amino acids. The V end lost 3 bases, the J end lost 4 bases, and 12 bases lay between the germline ends. The CDR3 DNA reads as TGTGCCAGCAGTTTCTCACGGTCGGGCACTGAAGCTTTCTTT. Its translation: CASSFSRSGTEAFF.

The V gene is TRBV29-1, the J gene TRBJ1-4, with TRBD1 matching over 8 bases. The germline gives CDR1 SQVTM, CDR2 ANQGSEA. V was clipped by 7 bases and J by 5 bases; unmatched bases: 6. There are 13 residues in the CDR3. CDR3 amino acids: CSGTDRVNEKLFF. CDR3 coding DNA: TGCAGCGGAACGGACAGGGTGAATGAAAAACTGTTTTTT.